The present T cell receptor beta chain was sequenced within a study of identical twins (dated by TCRdb to the mid-2010s). General notes on the study: To test whether fetal clonotypes persist, this study deep-sequenced TCR alpha and beta repertoires from monozygotic twins, from unrelated adults of various ages, and from cord blood. To rule out contamination, replicate twin experiments were performed at different times with different library preparation protocols. The full study reports these points: Compared with coincidental sharing between unrelated individuals, an excess of low generation-probability sequences was observed among out-of-frame TCR alpha sequences shared between twins. In monozygotic twins, out-of-frame TCR alpha sharing was systematically underestimated by recombination models, although the models agreed with sharing between unrelated individuals. Abundant cord blood beta clonotypes had fewer insertions, young adult naive repertoires showed a similar but weaker trend, and memory repertoires showed no such trend. In beta out-of-frame sequences, excess twin sharing was weaker, because having fewer shared sequences lowered the signal-to-noise ratio. Because the same donors could not be followed over many years, the conclusions depended on cross-sectional statistical analysis. Zero-insertion analyses could be partly confounded by invariant T cells such as MAIT and iNKT, though diverse VJ usage argued against such confounding for most clonotypes.

The receptor library was made with 5' RACE. Sequencer: Illumina HiSeq 2000. Template switching added a universal primer binding site, and the final cDNA carried a unique molecular identifier that allowed TCR cDNA molecules to be counted accurately. Specific primers in the conserved constant-segment region were used to synthesize first-strand cDNA for TCR alpha and beta chains. To control for contamination, each cDNA library was double barcoded with a SMART-Mk sample barcode plus Illumina barcodes. TruSeq adapter sequences, together with Illumina sample barcodes, were added in two successive PCR steps. Sequencing of the TCR alpha and beta cDNA libraries was done on the Illumina HiSeq platform using custom primers. Per the source publication's procedure: MiGEC was used to process raw reads and extract unique molecular identifiers, and MiXCR was used to find CDR3 positions. For each individual, recombination models were inferred using an EM algorithm with the repgenHMM and IGoR tools. The tcR package in R was used for shared clonotype analysis, with sharing normalized by the product of cloneset sizes. Out-of-frame nonproductive sequences were analyzed to study raw recombination free of thymic and clonal selection effects. TCRdb itself trimmed the public reads at Q25 with fastp, ran MiXCR and retained productive beta chains. Rows matching on CDR3 protein sequence are summarized as one entry with the most common DNA and genes. In this record, the V and J calls reflect TCRdb's handling and not the investigators' own analysis. In this sample the table shows about 1.7 million distinct CDR3 sequences, roughly 35% of which occur a single time. The ten most abundant clones make up about 0.27% of the sample.

Every donor in the study was a healthy Caucasian. Including cysteine and phenylalanine, the CDR3 has 16 amino acids. Only the CDR3 DNA is retained, 48 bases long and in frame from the first base. CDR1 MNHEY and CDR2 SMNVEV were looked up in the germline V gene (reference sequence). Details on this clonotype: It has no known antigen specificity. An end of the junction does not agree with germline; a read error may underlie this.

The rearranged segments are TRBV27 and TRBJ1-6; 7 junctional bases match TRBD1. The sequence was collected from a newborn girl in good health. What was sequenced was cord blood. The CDR3 region: CASRGQRPSYNSPPHF. The nucleotides read TGTGCCAGCAGGGGACAGCGACCCTCCTATAATTCACCCCCCCACTTT.